Presented here are 22 T cell receptor beta chains from one specimen sequenced in a study of blood T cell repertoires in COVID-19. TCRdb's copy holds only in-frame clones and misses some; the assay was immunoSEQ multiplex PCR. This table holds 25,000 to 35,000 clones, roughly nine tenths found once. Sequencing was carried out using peripheral blood. The origin of the receptors is a man between 65 and 79 years old with active or convalescent COVID-19.

V usage is TRBV7-2 and J usage is TRBJ2-7, with D possibly being TRBD2 (6 bases). Per the germline V gene, CDR1 is SGHTA and CDR2 is FQGNSA. The length of the CDR3 is 16 residues. V was pared by 5 bases and J by 0 bases, with 17 bases between. As DNA, the CDR3 is TGTGCCAGCAGCGTGTCCGGGACTCAGAGCTCCTACGAGCAGTACTTC. Protein sequence: CASSVSGTQSSYEQYF.

The V and J genes are TRBV4-3 and TRBJ1-2; no firm D call. Trimming left V 0 bases short and J 5 bases short, with 13 bases between. CDR1 and CDR2 from the germline V gene are LGHNA and YSLEER. This CDR3 region has 15 residues. The CDR3 nucleotides are TGCGCCAGCAGCCAAGAATTCGAGACGGGGTATGGCTACACCTTC. Its protein product is CASSQEFETGYGYTF.

This chain connects TRBV6-5 to TRBJ1-5; 10 bases agree with TRBD1. This CDR3 comprises 14 residues. With V trimmed by 6 bases and J by 2 bases, 1 base remained unmatched. Germline V gene sequence: CDR1 MNHEY, CDR2 SVGAGI. The CDR3 region is CASSGQGGNQPQHF. CDR3 sequence (DNA): TGTGCCAGCAGCGGACAGGGGGGCAATCAGCCCCAGCATTTT.

CDR3 in DNA: TGTGCCAGTAGTATAGCCAGGGATGGAGGCTACACCTTC. Encoded protein: CASSIARDGGYTF. V is TRBV19 and J is TRBJ1-2; possibly TRBD1 for D (5 bases). The V gene lost 1 base and the J gene lost 8 bases, with 11 bases spanning the gap. CDR3 size: 13 residues. Germline lookup yields CDR1 LNHDA and CDR2 SQIVND (reference sequence).

This clone was seen only a few times. The chain employs TRBV12-3 or TRBV12-4 and TRBJ1-5; D uncertain. The CDR3 totals 13 residues. Trimming removed 3 bases at V and 1 base at J, with 4 bases between. The DNA for the CDR3 is TGTGCCAGCAGTTTTCGGAGCAATCAGCCCCAGCATTTT. Its translation is CASSFRSNQPQHF.

V is TRBV18 and J is TRBJ1-3; 7 bases fit TRBD1. Germline assignment: CDR1 KGHSH and CDR2 LQKENI. The CDR3 runs 15 residues. Trimming took 6 bases from V and 2 from J; bases not matched to a gene: 7. CDR3 DNA sequence: TGTGCCAGCTCTCAACCGGGGACAGCTGGAAACACCATATATTTT. It translates to CASSQPGTAGNTIYF.

CDR3 in DNA: TGTGCCAGCAGCCCAAGGGGCCCTTCCTACAATGAGCAGTTCTTC. Its translation is CASSPRGPSYNEQFF. V gene TRBV7-8 combines with J gene TRBJ2-1; perhaps TRBD1 as D (5 bases). Per germline, CDR1 SGHVS and CDR2 FQNEAQ. The CDR3 extends over 15 amino acids. V lost 5 bases and J lost 1, with 12 bases in between. Full variable domain (outside the CDR3, taken from reference TRBV7-8 and TRBJ2-1): GAGVSQSPRYKVAKRGQDVALRCDPISGHVSLFWYQQALGQGPEFLTYFQNEAQLDKSGLPSDRFFAERPEGSVSTLKIQRTQQEDSAVYLCASSPRGPSYNEQFFGPGTRLTVL.

This sequence joins TRBV19 and TRBJ1-1; a weak D match, TRBD1 (6 bases). The germline gives CDR1 LNHDA, CDR2 SQIVND (reference sequence). CDR3 size: 16 residues. The V end lost 10 bases, the J end lost 1 base, and 22 bases lay between the germline ends. CDR3 sequence reads: CATFPPGTLGNTEAFF. The CDR3 DNA is TGTGCCACCTTCCCTCCGGGGACACTGGGGAACACTGAAGCTTTCTTT.

The chain joins TRBV3-1 (or the pseudogene TRBV3-2) to TRBJ2-1, with 8 bases identical to TRBD1. The J segment lost 4 bases and the V segment lost 1 base, leaving 3 bases of the junction unmatched. This CDR3 region has 15 residues. CDR1 and CDR2 from the germline V gene are LGHDT and YNNKEL (reference sequence). DNA for the CDR3: TGTGCCAGCAGCCAAGGACAGGGGATGTACAATGAGCAGTTCTTC. It encodes CASSQGQGMYNEQFF.

This sequence joins TRBV7-9 and TRBJ2-1, with 7 bases that match TRBD2. The CDR3 is 18 amino acids. In germline, CDR1 is SEHNR, CDR2 FQNEAQ (reference sequence). The ends lost 5 bases at V and 1 base at J; junction bases unmatched: 14. CDR3 residues: CASSPPSLGGGSYNEQFF. The CDR3 coding sequence is TGTGCCAGCAGCCCCCCCAGTCTCGGGGGAGGGTCCTACAATGAGCAGTTCTTC.

The CDR3 loop reads CASSETVRGSTDTQYF. CDR3 DNA: TGTGCCAGCAGTGAAACGGTGCGGGGTAGCACAGATACGCAGTATTTT. The chain has TRBV2 and TRBJ2-3, with D possibly being TRBD2 (6 bases). Per germline, CDR1 SNHLY and CDR2 FYNNEI. Trimming took 2 bases from V and 0 from J, leaving 12 bases between them. This CDR3 region has 16 residues.

The V gene is TRBV2, the J gene TRBJ2-3; TRBD2 agrees at 8 bases. The CDR3 length is 15 residues. Germline CDR1 reads SNHLY; CDR2 reads FYNNEI. With 7 bases clipped from V and 6 bases from J, the junction kept 12 bases outside the gene matches. The CDR3 is CASTMTSVPRDTQYF. CDR3 nucleotide sequence: TGTGCCAGCACCATGACTAGCGTACCACGGGATACGCAGTATTTT.

CDR3 loop: CAISERTGRDYGYTF. The CDR3 DNA sequence: TGTGCCATCAGTGAGAGGACAGGGAGGGACTATGGCTACACCTTC. The chain recombines TRBV10-3 with TRBJ1-2; 8 positions agree with TRBD1. The CDR3 runs 15 residues. Germline CDR1 ENHRY, CDR2 SYGVKD. The V and J ends lost 2 bases and 3 bases, in that order; junction bases with no gene match: 5.

This clone appeared once. V is TRBV19 and J is TRBJ2-2; D gene unclear. From germline, CDR1 is LNHDA and CDR2 SQIVND (reference sequence). This CDR3 is 15 amino acids long. The germline V and J ends were trimmed by 3 bases and 3 bases, with 11 bases remaining between them. CDR3 amino acids: CASSIRGGDTGELFF. CDR3 DNA: TGTGCCAGTAGTATCCGAGGTGGCGACACCGGGGAGCTGTTTTTT.

The chain couples TRBV19 to TRBJ1-2; 10 bases align to TRBD1. V dropped 7 bases and J dropped 4; count of bases not matched to a gene: 12. Germline V lookup: CDR1 LNHDA, CDR2 SQIVND (reference sequence). There are 16 residues in the CDR3. The CDR3: CASTPRTGGSPYGYTF. As DNA, the CDR3 is TGTGCCAGTACCCCCCGGACAGGGGGATCTCCCTATGGCTACACCTTC.

The chain's CDR3 is CASSYGQGGTEAFF. The CDR3 DNA reads TGTGCCAGCAGTTATGGACAGGGAGGGACTGAAGCTTTCTTT. V is TRBV6-5 and J is TRBJ1-1, with TRBD1 matching 8 bases. The CDR3 covers 14 residues. Per the germline V gene, CDR1 is MNHEY and CDR2 is SVGAGI. J was trimmed by 5 bases and V by 3 bases; bases with no gene match: 5.

This rearrangement joins TRBV28 to TRBJ2-1, with 7 bases lining up with TRBD1. The CDR3 has 13 residues. Germline V gene data show CDR1 as MDHEN and CDR2 as SYDVKM. V shed 5 bases and J 9 bases; nucleotides not matched to a gene: 7. CDR3: CASSAGQEGEQFF. DNA of the CDR3: TGTGCCAGCAGTGCTGGACAGGAAGGTGAGCAGTTCTTC.

The CDR3 DNA reads as TGTGCCAGCGGGACTAGCGGGAGTGTAGATACGCAGTATTTT. Its protein product is CASGTSGSVDTQYF. The chain recombines TRBV28 with TRBJ2-3; 14 bases map to TRBD2. CDR3 length: 14 residues. Germline CDR1 and CDR2: MDHEN and SYDVKM. The trim removed 8 bases at V and 5 bases at J, leaving 3 bases unmatched. Using reference TRBV28 and TRBJ2-3 for the parts outside the CDR3, the full variable domain is DVKVTQSSRYLVKRTGEKVFLECVQDMDHENMFWYRQDPGLGLRLIYFSYDVKMKEKGDIPEGYSVSREKKERFSLILESASTNQTSMYLCASGTSGSVDTQYFGPGTRLTVL.

The rearrangement links TRBV30 to TRBJ2-6; TRBD1 matches 7 bases. Germline CDR1 and CDR2: GTSNPN and SVGIG (reference sequence). V trimming: 2 bases; J trimming: 4 bases; junction bases outside the gene matches: 5. The CDR3 has 15 residues. CDR3 sequence: CAWSSTGTGANVLTF. The DNA for the CDR3 is TGTGCCTGGAGTTCGACAGGGACCGGGGCCAACGTCCTGACTTTC.

The chain is built from TRBV9 and TRBJ1-1; a possible D gene is TRBD1 (6 bases). The germline V gene has CDR1 SGDLS and CDR2 YYNGEE. CDR3 length equals 15 residues. The V and J ends lost 3 bases and 4 bases respectively, with 16 bases between them. This chain's CDR3 is CASSGGGMGSTEAFF. CDR3 bases: TGTGCCAGCAGCGGAGGGGGTATGGGGAGCACTGAAGCTTTCTTT.

This clone appeared a single time. This chain links TRBV2 with TRBJ2-3; 9 nucleotides align to TRBD2. V trimming: 11 bases; J trimming: 8 bases; junction bases outside the gene matches: 8. Germline V gene lookup returns CDR1 SNHLY and CDR2 FYNNEI. The CDR3 length is 12 residues. The CDR3 region is CAGAGGPSTQYF. CDR3 coding DNA: TGTGCCGGGGCGGGGGGGCCCAGTACGCAGTATTTT.

V and J are TRBV5-4 and TRBJ2-2, with D maybe TRBD1 (5 bases). This CDR3 region has 15 residues. The germline CDR1 and CDR2 sequences are SGHNT and YYREEE (reference sequence). V was clipped by 4 bases and J by 2 bases, with 12 bases between them. CDR3 region: CASSTQQGNTGELFF. CDR3 sequence (DNA): TGTGCCAGCAGCACCCAGCAGGGAAACACCGGGGAGCTGTTTTTT.